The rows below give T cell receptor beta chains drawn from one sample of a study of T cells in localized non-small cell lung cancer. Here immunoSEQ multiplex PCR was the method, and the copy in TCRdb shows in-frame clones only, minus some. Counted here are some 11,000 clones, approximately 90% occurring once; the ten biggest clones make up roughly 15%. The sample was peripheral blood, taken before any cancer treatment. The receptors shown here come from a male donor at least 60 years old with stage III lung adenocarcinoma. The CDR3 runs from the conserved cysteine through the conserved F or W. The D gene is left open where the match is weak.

cdr3_aa: CASSAGPYNSPLHF
cdr3_nt: TGTGCCAGCAGTGCTGGCCCATATAATTCACCCCTCCACTTT
v_call: TRBV6-1
j_call: TRBJ1-6
d_call: NA

cdr3_aa: CAWSVMAAGGAWETQYF
cdr3_nt: TGTGCCTGGAGTGTGATGGCAGCAGGGGGCGCTTGGGAGACCCAGTACTTC
v_call: TRBV30
j_call: TRBJ2-5
d_call: TRBD1

cdr3_aa: CASRKASGSYEQYF
cdr3_nt: TGTGCCAGCAGAAAGGCTAGCGGTTCCTACGAGCAGTACTTC
v_call: TRBV25-1
j_call: TRBJ2-7
d_call: TRBD2

cdr3_aa: CASSFEQSSYNEQFF
cdr3_nt: TGTGCCAGCAGCTTTGAACAGAGCTCCTACAATGAGCAGTTCTTC
v_call: TRBV7-7
j_call: TRBJ2-1
d_call: NA

cdr3_aa: CASSVRLRTDTQYF
cdr3_nt: TGTGCCAGCAGCGTACGACTCCGCACAGATACGCAGTATTTT
v_call: TRBV9
j_call: TRBJ2-3
d_call: NA

cdr3_aa: CASAGGSYEQYF
cdr3_nt: TGTGCCAGCGCAGGGGGAAGCTACGAGCAGTACTTC
v_call: TRBV19
j_call: TRBJ2-7
d_call: TRBD1

cdr3_aa: CASSQDGDTGANVLTF
cdr3_nt: TGTGCCAGCAGCCAAGATGGGGATACTGGGGCCAACGTCCTGACTTTC
v_call: TRBV4-2
j_call: TRBJ2-6
d_call: NA

cdr3_aa: CASRRGLAGGGETQYF
cdr3_nt: TGTGCCAGCCGCAGGGGGCTGGCGGGAGGCGGGGAGACCCAGTACTTC
v_call: TRBV5-5
j_call: TRBJ2-5
d_call: NA

cdr3_aa: CASRAWGTVGANVLTF
cdr3_nt: TGTGCCAGCAGAGCCTGGGGGACCGTTGGGGCCAACGTCCTGACTTTC
v_call: TRBV2
j_call: TRBJ2-6
d_call: NA

cdr3_aa: CASSHRDSNQPQHF
cdr3_nt: TGTGCCAGCAGTCACCGGGACAGTAATCAGCCCCAGCATTTT
v_call: TRBV27
j_call: TRBJ1-5
d_call: TRBD1

cdr3_aa: CAWSIPGTSGTETQYF
cdr3_nt: TGTGCCTGGAGTATTCCCGGGACTAGCGGGACAGAGACCCAGTACTTC
v_call: TRBV30
j_call: TRBJ2-5
d_call: TRBD2

cdr3_aa: CASSFRDRVTLGEQFF
cdr3_nt: TGTGCCAGCAGCTTCCGGGACAGGGTGACCCTCGGGGAGCAGTTCTTC
v_call: TRBV7-2
j_call: TRBJ2-1
d_call: TRBD1

cdr3_aa: CASSLQPRSGELFF
cdr3_nt: TGTGCCAGCAGCCTTCAGCCCCGGTCCGGGGAGCTGTTTTTT
v_call: TRBV14
j_call: TRBJ2-2
d_call: NA

cdr3_aa: CATTHGGRGKYF
cdr3_nt: TGCGCCACCACCCATGGGGGAAGGGGGAAGTACTTC
v_call: TRBV10-2
j_call: TRBJ2-7
d_call: NA

cdr3_aa: CSVVSGGSYGYTF
cdr3_nt: TGCAGCGTTGTCTCAGGGGGTAGTTATGGCTACACCTTC
v_call: TRBV29-1
j_call: TRBJ1-2
d_call: TRBD1

cdr3_aa: CASSNSGREGEQFF
cdr3_nt: TGTGCCAGCAGCAATAGCGGGAGGGAGGGTGAGCAGTTCTTC
v_call: TRBV7-3
j_call: TRBJ2-1
d_call: TRBD2

cdr3_aa: CASSQGAVYEQYF
cdr3_nt: TGTGCCAGCAGCCAAGGTGCGGTCTACGAGCAGTACTTC
v_call: TRBV14
j_call: TRBJ2-7
d_call: NA